This T cell receptor beta chain came from a study of blood T cell repertoires in COVID-19. This table comes from immunoSEQ multiplex PCR, and its TCRdb copy is limited to in-frame clones, with some not included. Here the sample spans about 110,000 clones, nearly 90% being singletons. Germline V gene data show CDR1 as MNHEY and CDR2 as SVGEGT. V lost 2 bases to trimming and J lost 5 bases, with 13 bases between them. This CDR3 is 15 amino acids long. The chain has TRBV6-2 or TRBV6-3 and TRBJ1-5, with D perhaps TRBD1 (6 bases). The sample taken for sequencing was peripheral blood. The TCR originated in a human donor in a cohort sampled during active COVID-19. CDR3 residues: CASSYHDRPYQPQHF. The CDR3 nucleotides read TGTGCCAGCAGTTACCACGACAGGCCGTATCAGCCCCAGCATTTT.